In its sample, the clone carrying this TCR beta chain was seen a few times. Investigators performed immunoSEQ version v3.0 at survey level. Some clones are missing from TCRdb's copy, which holds only in-frame ones; the method was immunoSEQ multiplex PCR. This sample has 30,000 to 40,000 clones, with about four fifths found just once. The source of the sample is a study of long-term antiretroviral therapy in people with HIV. This CDR3 has 15 amino acids. CDR1 and CDR2 from the germline V gene are MNHEY and SMNVEV (reference sequence). The V segment lost 0 bases and the J segment 8 bases; nucleotides outside the gene matches: 5.

This receptor was taken from a young man with HIV. The chain is built from TRBV27 and TRBJ1-3; 9 nucleotides match TRBD1. The material was unsorted PBMCs, obtained 1.9 years after starting antiretroviral therapy. The CDR3 region has the DNA TGTGCCAGCAGTTTATCGGACAGGGGAGGAGACACCATATATTTT. Amino acids: CASSLSDRGGDTIYF.